Below are 7 T cell receptor beta chains sequenced from a single sample in a study of molecular identifiers for immune sequencing clone quantification. TCRdb re-derived calls from the PCR reads in MiXCR, one entry per CDR3 protein. The profile covers about 320,000 distinct CDR3 sequences, with around 21% appearing a single time and approximately 0.8% taken by the ten largest. Sample: naive CD8+ T cells from blood, with Jurkat cell RNA spiked in. The sample's subset: FACS-sorted CD8+CD4-CCR7+CD45RA+ naive T cells. The receptors originated from a human donor in good health. Some libraries in this study had Jurkat cell RNA spiked in.

This clonotype was seen many times. For the CDR3, the DNA is TGTGCCAGCAGCCATTCAGGAATCTCTGGGGCCAACGTCCTGACTTTC. Its translation: CASSHSGISGANVLTF. The rearrangement uses TRBV11-2 and TRBJ2-6; D not resolved. The CDR3 runs 16 residues. Trimming took 5 bases from V and 0 from J, leaving 11 bases between them. The germline V gene encodes CDR1 SGHAT and CDR2 FQNNGV.

With regard to this clonotype: Since a much larger clone is just one base distant, this may be a read error. This chain connects TRBV7-9 to TRBJ1-1; 8 bases line up with TRBD1. This CDR3 contains 14 residues. In germline, CDR1 is SEHNR, CDR2 FQNEAQ (reference sequence). CDR3 sequence reads: CASSSPTGDTEASF. In DNA, the CDR3 is TGTGCCAGCAGCTCCCCGACAGGGGACACTGAAGCTTCCTTT. Full variable domain (remainder filled in from reference TRBV7-9 and TRBJ1-1): DTGVSQNPRHKITKRGQNVTFRCDPISEHNRLYWYRQTLGQGPEFLTYFQNEAQLEKSRLLSDRFSAERPKGSFSTLEIQRTEQGDSAMYLCASSSPTGDTEASFGQGTRLTVV.

This clonotype was detected ten times or more. V usage is TRBV29-1 and J usage is TRBJ1-2; TRBD1 matches at 12 bases. Germline V lookup: CDR1 SQVTM, CDR2 ANQGSEA. CDR3 size: 14 residues. V lost 4 bases, J lost 8 bases, and 8 bases stayed unmatched. As DNA, the CDR3 is TGCAGCGTTGTGTCGGGACAGGGGGCGAAGGGCTACACCTTC. Amino acid sequence: CSVVSGQGAKGYTF.

As for this clonotype: At one boundary the junction diverges from the germline segment, which might be a read error. The chain couples TRBV12-3 or TRBV12-4 to TRBJ1-3; D not resolved. The CDR3 runs 15 residues. CDR3 nucleotide sequence: TGTGCCAGCAGTTCCCGACGTGCCTCTGGAAACACCGTATATTTT. Residues: CASSSRRASGNTVYF.

This clonotype was counted ten times or more. The chain recombines TRBV29-1 with TRBJ2-7; possibly TRBD1 for D (7 bases). This CDR3 spans 15 amino acids. Trimming pared 1 base from V and 2 bases from J, leaving 15 bases between. In germline, CDR1 is SQVTM, CDR2 ANQGSEA. The CDR3 bases are TGCAGCGTTGAAGGGGGGCAGGGGGGCCCCTACGAGCAGTACTTC. Translated: CSVEGGQGGPYEQYF.

Comments on this clonotype: A much larger clone is a single base away; this may be a read error. In this CDR3 the conserved last residue, phenylalanine or tryptophan, is missing, so a read error is likely. The rearrangement links TRBV6-2 or TRBV6-3 to TRBJ2-3; D not certain. Germline CDR1 is MNHEY and CDR2 is SVGEGT. This CDR3 is built from 14 residues. Trimming took 2 bases from V and 2 from J, leaving 8 bases between them. The CDR3 spells CASSYLRITDTQYL. CDR3 nucleotides: TGTGCCAGCAGTTACCTCAGGATCACAGATACGCAGTATCTT.

This clonotype has ten or more counts. The chain couples TRBV14 to TRBJ1-1; no firm D call. V was pared by 0 bases and J by 7 bases, with 0 bases between. The CDR3 extends over 10 amino acids. CDR1 and CDR2 (germline): SGHDN, FVKESK. CDR3 DNA: TGTGCCAGCAGCCAAGATGAAGCTTTCTTT. It encodes CASSQDEAFF.